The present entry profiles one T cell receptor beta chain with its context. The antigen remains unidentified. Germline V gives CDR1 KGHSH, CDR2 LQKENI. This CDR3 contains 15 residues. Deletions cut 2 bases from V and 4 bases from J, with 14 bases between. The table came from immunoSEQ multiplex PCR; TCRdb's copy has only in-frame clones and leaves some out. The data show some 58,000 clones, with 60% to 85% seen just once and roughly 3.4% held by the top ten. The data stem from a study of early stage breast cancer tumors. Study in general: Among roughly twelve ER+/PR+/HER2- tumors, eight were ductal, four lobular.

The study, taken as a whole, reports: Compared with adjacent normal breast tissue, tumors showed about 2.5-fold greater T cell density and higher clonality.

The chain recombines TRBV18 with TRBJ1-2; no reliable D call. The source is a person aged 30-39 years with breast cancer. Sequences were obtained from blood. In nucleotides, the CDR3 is TGTGCCAGCTCACCAGACGACGGCTATTCCTATGGCTACACCTTC. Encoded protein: CASSPDDGYSYGYTF.